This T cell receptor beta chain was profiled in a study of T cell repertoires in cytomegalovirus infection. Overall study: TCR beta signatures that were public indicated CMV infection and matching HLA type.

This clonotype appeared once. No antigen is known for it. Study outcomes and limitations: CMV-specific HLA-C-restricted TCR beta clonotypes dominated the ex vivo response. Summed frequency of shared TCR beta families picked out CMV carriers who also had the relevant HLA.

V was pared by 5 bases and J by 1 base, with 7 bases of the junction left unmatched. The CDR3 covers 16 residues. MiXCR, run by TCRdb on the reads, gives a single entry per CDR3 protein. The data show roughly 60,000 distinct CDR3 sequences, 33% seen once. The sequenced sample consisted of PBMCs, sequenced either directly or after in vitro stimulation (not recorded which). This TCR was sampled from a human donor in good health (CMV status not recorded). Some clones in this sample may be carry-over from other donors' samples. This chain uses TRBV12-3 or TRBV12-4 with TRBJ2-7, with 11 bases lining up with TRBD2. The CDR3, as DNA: TGTGCCAGCAGTGGGGGGGGGACTAGCGGTTCCTACGAGCAGTACTTC. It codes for CASSGGGTSGSYEQYF.